The next 17 T cell receptor beta chains were all read from a single sample in a study of blood T cell repertoires in COVID-19. TCRdb's table, derived via immunoSEQ multiplex PCR, lists solely in-frame clones and lacks some. The sample shows 250,000 to 350,000 clones, more than 80% of them seen only once. The sequenced sample consisted of PBMCs or T cells enriched from blood (not recorded which). These receptors were taken from a woman under 30 who had recovered from COVID-19.

The chain has TRBV19 and TRBJ2-3; TRBD2 agrees at 9 bases. Germline V lookup: CDR1 LNHDA, CDR2 SQIVND (reference sequence). The trim removed 4 bases at V and 5 bases at J, leaving 10 bases unmatched. The CDR3 runs to 16 residues. CDR3 sequence: CASSSGGAPRVDTQYF. For the CDR3, the DNA is TGTGCCAGTAGTAGCGGGGGGGCTCCTCGCGTAGATACGCAGTATTTT.

The chain carries TRBV7-2 and TRBJ1-5, with D perhaps TRBD1 (5 bases). CDR3 length equals 15 residues. V lost 2 bases and J 7 bases, leaving 15 bases between the germline ends. Germline V CDR1 and CDR2: SGHTA, FQGNSA. The CDR3 reads CASSLRQGVEQPQHF. CDR3 DNA sequence: TGTGCCAGCAGCTTACGCCAGGGTGTTGAACAGCCCCAGCATTTT. The full variable domain, its missing parts supplied by reference TRBV7-2 and TRBJ1-5, is GAGVSQSPSNKVTEKGKDVELRCDPISGHTALYWYRQSLGQGLEFLIYFQGNSAPDKSGLPSDRFSAERTGGSVSTLTIQRTQQEDSAVYLCASSLRQGVEQPQHFGDGTRLSIL.

CDR3 bases: TGCAGCGTCGCGAACAGGGTCGGTCAGCCCCAGCATTTT. The encoded protein is CSVANRVGQPQHF. This rearrangement joins TRBV29-1 to TRBJ1-5, with D possibly matching TRBD1 (6 bases). V lost 6 bases to trimming and J lost 6 bases, with 15 bases between them. CDR3 size: 13 residues. Per the germline V gene, CDR1 is SQVTM and CDR2 is ANQGSEA.

The J gene is TRBJ1-6, the V gene TRBV13, with TRBD1 matching over 10 bases. Trimming took 3 bases from V and 10 from J; bases not matched to a gene: 12. Germline loops: CDR1 PRHDT, CDR2 FYEKMQ (reference sequence). CDR3 length: 17 residues. The DNA of the CDR3 is TGTGCCAGCAGCTTTACTGGGACAGGGGCCACCACCTCACCCCTCCACTTT. Translating gives CASSFTGTGATTSPLHF.

This clone showed up just once. V gene TRBV28 combines with J gene TRBJ1-1; maybe TRBD1 (6 bases). Deletions cut 8 bases from V and 0 bases from J, with 10 bases between. Germline values: CDR1 MDHEN, CDR2 SYDVKM. This CDR3 has 13 residues. The CDR3, as DNA: TGTGCCAGCTACAGGGTCATGAACACTGAAGCTTTCTTT. This gives the protein CASYRVMNTEAFF.

V usage is TRBV11-2 and J usage is TRBJ1-2, with a tentative D call TRBD1 (5 bases). Per germline, CDR1 SGHAT and CDR2 FQNNGV. The CDR3 contains 14 residues. The V and J ends lost 5 bases and 0 bases respectively, with 10 bases between them. The DNA for the CDR3 is TGTGCCAGCAGCACCCCGACAGCTAACTATGGCTACACCTTC. Protein: CASSTPTANYGYTF.

The chain is built from TRBV6-5 and TRBJ1-1, with no clear D. CDR1 MNHEY and CDR2 SVGAGI come from the germline V gene. There are 12 residues in the CDR3. Trimming shortened V by 6 bases and J by 4 bases, and 9 bases separated the two germline ends. DNA of the CDR3: TGTGCCAGCAGCCGCGACATCACTGAAGCTTTCTTT. Translating it yields CASSRDITEAFF.

This chain uses TRBV4-1 with TRBJ1-4; D not certain. The CDR3 sequence is 15 residues long. Trimming pared 4 bases from V and 0 bases from J, leaving 9 bases between. The germline V gene encodes CDR1 MGHRA and CDR2 YSYEKL. The CDR3 sequence: CASSLSEATNEKLFF. The CDR3 coding sequence is TGCGCCAGCAGCCTCTCGGAGGCAACTAATGAAAAACTGTTTTTT.

The chain employs TRBV2 and TRBJ2-1; 10 nucleotides match TRBD2. The CDR3 totals 14 residues. V lost 10 bases and J lost 2; bases outside the gene matches: 5. Germline-derived CDR1 and CDR2 are SNHLY and FYNNEI. CDR3 bases: TGTGCCACCGTACTAGCGGGGACCTACAATGAGCAGTTCTTC. Its translation: CATVLAGTYNEQFF. The full variable domain, with the rest looked up from reference TRBV2 and TRBJ2-1, is EPEVTQTPSHQVTQMGQEVILRCVPISNHLYFYWYRQILGQKVEFLVSFYNNEISEKSEIFDDQFSVERPDGSNFTLKIRSTKLEDSAMYFCATVLAGTYNEQFFGPGTRLTVL.

The gene calls are TRBV5-1 and TRBJ2-3; 15 bases map to TRBD2. This CDR3 spans 20 amino acids. CDR1 SGHRS and CDR2 YFSETQ come from the germline V gene. Germline trimming cut 1 base from V and 4 bases from J; bases unmatched to any gene: 13. In DNA form, the CDR3 reads TGCGCCAGCAGCTTGTACGGGACTAGCGGGGGGCTCACACCTCCAGATACGCAGTATTTT. Residues: CASSLYGTSGGLTPPDTQYF.

The chain has TRBV3-1 (or the pseudogene TRBV3-2) and TRBJ2-5; the match to TRBD2 covers 13 bases. The CDR3 sequence is 16 residues long. Trimming removed 2 bases from V and 1 base from J; junction bases left unmatched: 1. Germline CDR1 is LGHDT and CDR2 is YNNKEL (reference sequence). CDR3 region: CASSQTSGGAQETQYF. The CDR3, as DNA: TGTGCCAGCAGCCAAACTAGCGGGGGGGCCCAAGAGACCCAGTACTTC.

The V and J genes are TRBV6-5 and TRBJ2-1; 9 nucleotides align to TRBD1. The germline gives CDR1 MNHEY, CDR2 SVGAGI. J gave up 2 bases and V 2 bases, and 4 bases lay outside the gene matches. This CDR3 comprises 16 residues. The CDR3 DNA is TGTGCCAGCAGTTACATGGACAGGGGCCCCTACAATGAGCAGTTCTTC. Its protein product is CASSYMDRGPYNEQFF.

This clone was observed a single time. The rearrangement joins TRBV6-5 to TRBJ1-1; 8 bases align to TRBD1. V shed 7 bases, J shed 5 bases, and the junction held 9 bases outside the gene matches. The germline V gene has CDR1 MNHEY and CDR2 SVGAGI. The CDR3 extends over 14 amino acids. CDR3 nucleotide sequence: TGTGCCAGCACTCTCGACAGGGGAGGGACTGAAGCTTTCTTT. Encoded protein: CASTLDRGGTEAFF.

V is TRBV4-1 and J is TRBJ2-5; no clear D. With 0 bases removed from V and 2 bases from J, the gap between germline ends came to 10 bases. The length of the CDR3 is 15 residues. Germline assignment: CDR1 MGHRA and CDR2 YSYEKL. The CDR3 nucleotides read TGCGCCAGCAGCCAAGATCGAGAAGCTCAAGAGACCCAGTACTTC. Encoded protein: CASSQDREAQETQYF.

The chain carries TRBV15 and TRBJ2-5; D is undetermined. Between the trimmed V and J ends, which lost 0 bases and 4 bases, there was a span of 9 bases. The germline V gene has CDR1 LNHNV and CDR2 YYDKDF (reference sequence). This CDR3 comprises 14 residues. Here the CDR3 reads CATSRDPLGETQYF. In nucleotides, the CDR3 is TGTGCCACCAGCAGAGATCCCCTCGGAGAGACCCAGTACTTC.

About this clone itself: This sample also contains other DNA sequences that code for the same CDR3. CDR3 amino acids: CASSQAGINQPQHF. In nucleotides, the CDR3 is TGTGCCAGCAGCCAAGCAGGGATCAATCAGCCCCAGCATTTT. The chain combines TRBV3-1 (or the pseudogene TRBV3-2) with TRBJ1-5; D is perhaps TRBD1 (5 bases). This CDR3 is 14 amino acids long. CDR1 is LGHDT, CDR2 YNNKEL, per germline (reference sequence). V lost 1 base, J lost 3 bases, and 7 bases lay in between.

The chain links TRBV24-1 to TRBJ2-1; a possible D gene is TRBD2 (6 bases). The germline V and J ends were trimmed by 3 bases and 5 bases, with 10 bases remaining between them. CDR1 KGHDR and CDR2 SFDVKD come from the germline V gene. CDR3 size: 14 residues. CDR3 DNA: TGTGCCACCAGTGATAGCGGGTCCCACAATGAGCAGTTCTTC. It translates to CATSDSGSHNEQFF.